A single sample is the source of the 18 T cell receptor beta chains below, sequenced in a study of T-cell memory formation after mild COVID-19. MiXCR, applied by TCRdb to the 5' RACE reads, yields one record per CDR3 protein. Altogether 120,000 to 150,000 distinct CDR3 sequences are present, about 14% being singletons, with the ten largest covering about 26%. The sequenced material came from PBMCs or a T cell subset sorted from them (not recorded which). The receptors were gathered from an adult woman who had mild COVID-19 (a few samples of this study predate the infection). Cell type and time point are not known.

The CDR3 DNA is TGTGCCAGCAGTCGGAGCGGGTACTCCTACGAGCAGTACTTC. Its translation is CASSRSGYSYEQYF. The chain recombines TRBV27 with TRBJ2-7, with D possibly being TRBD2 (6 bases). The CDR3 sequence is 14 residues long. Germline assignment: CDR1 MNHEY and CDR2 SMNVEV (reference sequence). Trimming removed 5 bases at V and 0 bases at J, with 11 bases between.

V is TRBV19 and J is TRBJ1-2, with D tentatively TRBD1 (6 bases). The CDR3 is 14 residues long. V dropped 7 bases and J dropped 6 bases, with 18 bases sitting between them. Germline lookup yields CDR1 LNHDA and CDR2 SQIVND (reference sequence). The CDR3: CASMKNGGLDGYTF. CDR3 nucleotide sequence: TGTGCCAGTATGAAAAATGGGGGGCTTGATGGCTACACCTTC.

V usage is TRBV9 and J usage is TRBJ2-1, with 8 bases identical to TRBD2. The CDR3 runs to 15 residues. The V gene's germline CDR1 is SGDLS and CDR2 YYNGEE. Germline trimming cut 2 bases from V and 7 bases from J; bases unmatched to any gene: 8. CDR3 DNA: TGTGCCAGCAGCGTCAACGGGGGGGCCCAAAATGAGCAGTTCTTC. It encodes CASSVNGGAQNEQFF.

This clonotype has a single count. The genes are TRBV3-1 and TRBJ2-1; 9 bases are a match to TRBD2. The trim removed 0 bases at V and 0 bases at J, leaving 3 bases unmatched. In germline, CDR1 is LGHDT, CDR2 YNNKEL (reference sequence). CDR3 length equals 17 residues. The CDR3 spells CASSQDGSGSSYNEQFF. The DNA of the CDR3 is TGTGCCAGCAGCCAAGATGGTAGCGGGAGCTCCTACAATGAGCAGTTCTTC.

The gene calls are TRBV5-1 and TRBJ2-7; D gene uncertain. Germline CDR1 and CDR2: SGHRS and YFSETQ. This CDR3 spans 13 amino acids. V was pared by 3 bases and J by 2 bases, with 9 bases between. CDR3 sequence (DNA): TGCGCCAGCAGCTCTAACACCCCCTACGAGCAGTACTTC. Translating it yields CASSSNTPYEQYF.

This clonotype was seen only a few times. This chain uses TRBV24-1 with TRBJ2-5; 9 nucleotides match TRBD2. Germline CDR1 and CDR2: KGHDR and SFDVKD. V lost 6 bases to trimming and J lost 5 bases; unmatched junction nucleotides: 9. The CDR3 is 15 residues long. Written as DNA, the CDR3 is TGTGCCACCAGTATAGCCCGTAGCGGGAGTGAGACCCAGTACTTC. Its translation is CATSIARSGSETQYF.

This clonotype was counted only a few times. This chain links TRBV9 with TRBJ1-3, with D tentatively TRBD1 (5 bases). The germline CDR1 and CDR2 sequences are SGDLS and YYNGEE. The CDR3 runs to 16 residues. Trimming pared 2 bases from V and 2 bases from J, leaving 14 bases between. CDR3 nucleotide sequence: TGTGCCAGCAGCGTCCTAAGGGGTTTGGCTGGAAACACCATATATTTT. Its protein is CASSVLRGLAGNTIYF.

The chain has TRBV4-1 and TRBJ2-2; 10 positions match TRBD2. The length of the CDR3 is 17 residues. V lost 7 bases, J lost 5 bases, and 13 bases stayed unmatched. CDR1 MGHRA and CDR2 YSYEKL come from the germline V gene. CDR3 residues: CASNSGLAGVLTGELFF. The DNA of the CDR3 is TGCGCCAGCAATAGTGGGCTAGCGGGGGTGTTGACCGGGGAGCTGTTTTTT.

This clonotype occurred a few times. The gene calls are TRBV24-1 and TRBJ1-2; 8 nucleotides line up with TRBD1. With 4 bases clipped from V and 8 bases from J, the junction kept 8 bases outside the gene matches. In germline, CDR1 is KGHDR, CDR2 SFDVKD. The CDR3 consists of 14 residues. CDR3 residues: CATSDPGQVRGYTF. The CDR3 coding sequence is TGTGCCACCAGTGACCCGGGACAGGTCCGGGGCTACACCTTC.

This clonotype was detected only a few times. The chain couples TRBV20-1 to TRBJ2-7; the D gene is possibly TRBD1 (5 bases). Germline CDR1 and CDR2: DFQATT and SNEGSKA (reference sequence). V was trimmed by 5 bases and J by 0 bases, leaving 17 bases between them. CDR3 length: 15 amino acids. For the CDR3, the DNA is TGCAGTGCTCACGAGACAGTCCCTCCCTCCTACGAGCAGTACTTC. This encodes CSAHETVPPSYEQYF.

This clonotype has more than one count but fewer than ten. This sequence joins TRBV5-1 and TRBJ2-5, with D tentatively TRBD2 (5 bases). Deletions cut 3 bases from V and 2 bases from J, with 11 bases between. Germline CDR1 and CDR2: SGHRS and YFSETQ. The CDR3 loop spans 14 amino acids. CDR3 loop: CASSSGLGQETQYF. CDR3 in DNA: TGCGCCAGCAGCTCGGGGTTAGGGCAAGAGACCCAGTACTTC.

In its sample, this clonotype was seen a few times. The J gene is TRBJ1-1, the V gene TRBV6-2 or TRBV6-3, with a weak D call TRBD1 (6 bases). The germline V and J ends were trimmed by 5 bases and 3 bases, with 16 bases remaining between them. The CDR3 is 15 residues long. Germline V gives CDR1 MNHEY, CDR2 SVGEGT. CDR3 in DNA: TGTGCCAGCAGTACCCGGGGGGCGCGGGACACTGAAGCTTTCTTT. Protein sequence: CASSTRGARDTEAFF.

On this clonotype: At one end, the junction sequence differs from germline, possibly due to a read error. The V and J genes are TRBV12-3 or TRBV12-4 and TRBJ2-7; TRBD2 aligns across 10 bases. The CDR3 runs 15 residues. CDR3 protein: CASKDSSGSSYEQYF. DNA of the CDR3: TGCGCCAGCAAAGACTCTAGCGGGAGTTCCTACGAGCAGTACTTC.

The chain combines TRBV11-2 with TRBJ2-7; D possibly corresponds to TRBD1 (5 bases). The CDR3 has 14 amino acids. The germline V and J ends were trimmed by 3 bases and 3 bases, with 12 bases remaining between them. Looked up from germline, CDR1 is SGHAT and CDR2 is FQNNGV. The CDR3 coding sequence is TGTGCCAGCAGCTTCGGTGGGCAGGGCTACGAGCAGTACTTC. Amino acids: CASSFGGQGYEQYF.

The V call is TRBV7-8, the J call TRBJ1-1, with a tentative D call TRBD1 (6 bases). This CDR3 has 14 residues. Between the trimmed V and J ends, which lost 2 bases and 11 bases, there was a span of 18 bases. From germline, CDR1 is SGHVS and CDR2 FQNEAQ. The CDR3: CASSLLSGAPAAFF. The CDR3 coding sequence is TGTGCCAGCAGCTTACTATCGGGGGCCCCTGCGGCTTTCTTT.

The gene calls are TRBV12-3 or TRBV12-4 and TRBJ2-1, with 7 positions matching TRBD1. Trimming cost V 5 bases and J 6 bases; bases outside gene matches: 7. This CDR3 has 14 residues. The CDR3 region is CASSPGTVINEQFF. The CDR3 DNA follows: TGTGCCAGCAGTCCCGGGACAGTAATCAATGAGCAGTTCTTC.

In the case of this clonotype: A read error may account for a junction end that differs from germline. The chain couples TRBV2 to TRBJ2-3, with 7 bases lining up with TRBD1. Germline V gene sequence: CDR1 SNHLY, CDR2 FYNNEI. The CDR3 sequence is 14 residues long. The CDR3 spells CASREGGSTDTQYF. CDR3 DNA: TGTGCCAGCAGAGAAGGGGGCAGCACAGATACGCAGTATTTT.

V usage is TRBV12-3 or TRBV12-4 and J usage is TRBJ2-5, with D uncertain. The ends were cut back, 2 bases at V and 5 bases at J, with 15 bases in the middle. CDR3 size: 15 residues. The CDR3 bases are TGTGCCAGCAGTTTAAGTGGATTGGGAAGGGAGACCCAGTACTTC. Translating it yields CASSLSGLGRETQYF.